Presented here are 18 T cell receptor beta chains from one specimen sequenced in a study of blood T cells in healthy people across ages. A second PCR of 7 to 11 cycles used a sample-barcoded 5' primer and a J-beta primer mix. Via MiXCR, TCRdb re-called the 5' RACE reads, giving one row per CDR3 protein. There are fewer than 750,000 distinct CDR3 sequences in the sample; approximately 52% occur only once, and about 14% lies in the top ten. Sequenced: blood. These receptors were taken from a woman aged 80 or over in good health.

This clonotype was seen at least ten times. The genes are TRBV4-2 and TRBJ2-7; a possible D gene is TRBD1 (5 bases). Trimming took off 0 bases at V and 0 bases at J, with 9 bases between the two ends. Germline V gene sequence: CDR1 LGHNA, CDR2 YNFKEQ. The length of the CDR3 is 15 residues. This CDR3 reads CASSQDVRASYEQYF. Written as DNA, the CDR3 is TGTGCCAGCAGCCAAGATGTCAGGGCCTCCTACGAGCAGTACTTC.

The chain has TRBV7-9 and TRBJ2-3; D is perhaps TRBD1 (6 bases). The CDR3 contains 15 residues. V was trimmed by 2 bases and J by 1 base, leaving 10 bases between them. In germline, CDR1 is SEHNR, CDR2 FQNEAQ (reference sequence). The DNA for the CDR3 is TGTGCCAGCAGCTTATTGCAGGGGCGCACAGATACGCAGTATTTT. Residues: CASSLLQGRTDTQYF.

To note about this clonotype: This may arise from a read error, as a much more abundant clone is one base away. J is TRBJ2-7 and V is TRBV7-2, with 7 nucleotides matching TRBD2. Germline V gives CDR1 SGHTA, CDR2 FQGNSA. Germline trimming cut 6 bases from V and 3 bases from J; bases unmatched to any gene: 8. The CDR3 is made up of 14 amino acids. The CDR3 region is CASRLRLASYEQYF. The DNA of the CDR3 is TGTGCCAGCAGGTTAAGACTAGCTAGCTACGAGCAGTACTTC. Together with reference TRBV7-2 and TRBJ2-7, the CDR3 gives the full variable domain: GAGVSQSPSNKVTEKGKDVELRCDPISGHTALYWYRQSLGQGLEFLIYFQGNSAPDKSGLPSDRFSAERTGGSVSTLTIQRTQQEDSAVYLCASRLRLASYEQYFGPGTRLTVT.

This chain connects TRBV21-1 to TRBJ2-3; TRBD2, the D gene given by the table, was not confirmed from the DNA. TRBV21-1 is a documented pseudogene. The CDR3 spans 16 residues. The CDR3 DNA reads TGTGCCAACGGCTGGACTAGCGGGAGAGAGCCAGATACGCAGTATTTT. This encodes CANGWTSGREPDTQYF.

This clonotype was picked up a small number of times. The chain combines TRBV7-2 with TRBJ1-5; D gene ambiguous. The length of the CDR3 is 13 residues. V dropped 1 base and J dropped 6 bases, with 7 bases sitting between them. Germline V lookup: CDR1 SGHTA, CDR2 FQGNSA. CDR3 sequence: CASSLGISQPQHF. The CDR3 DNA reads as TGTGCCAGCAGCTTAGGTATCTCTCAGCCCCAGCATTTT.

This clonotype was seen at least ten times. This chain links TRBV6-1 with TRBJ2-1; the D gene is possibly TRBD2 (6 bases). CDR1 MNHNS and CDR2 SASEGT come from the germline V gene. This CDR3 is 13 amino acids long. Trimming removed 11 bases at V and 5 bases at J, with 16 bases between. The CDR3, as DNA: TGTGCCGGAGGGACCTCGCTTAACAATGAGCAGTTCTTC. Translated, it gives CAGGTSLNNEQFF.

On this clonotype itself: A much larger clone differs from this one at a single base, so this may be a read error. The chain employs TRBV20-1 and TRBJ2-5, with a weak D call TRBD2 (7 bases). The tail of the sequence fits TRBJ2-1 better, so the J call may be wrong. The V gene's germline CDR1 is DFQATT and CDR2 SNEGSKA (reference sequence). The CDR3 has 14 residues. The CDR3 nucleotides are TGCAGTGCTAAGACGGGGGGCAGACGAGAGACCCAGTTCTTC. It is translated as CSAKTGGRRETQFF.

The chain is built from TRBV5-6 and TRBJ2-5; no definite D call. Germline values: CDR1 SGHDT, CDR2 YYEEEE. Trimming cost V 2 bases and J 3 bases, with 8 bases left between them. The CDR3 is 13 amino acids. CDR3 DNA sequence: TGTGCCAGCAGCTTTGGCGCAGAAGAGACCCAGTACTTC. Protein product: CASSFGAEETQYF.

The chain recombines TRBV7-3 with TRBJ1-1; the D gene is possibly TRBD1 (5 bases). Deletions cut 5 bases from V and 5 bases from J, with 18 bases between. The CDR3 length is 15 residues. From germline, CDR1 is SGHTA and CDR2 FQGTGA. CDR3 amino acids: CASSRLGQGSTEAFF. The CDR3 coding sequence is TGTGCCAGCAGCCGCCTTGGGCAGGGTTCGACTGAAGCTTTCTTT.

The chain is built from TRBV3-1 and TRBJ2-4, with TRBD2 identical over 9 bases. The DNA matches TRBJ2-7 better at its end, which makes the J call doubtful. There are 15 residues in the CDR3. The germline V gene has CDR1 LGHDT and CDR2 YNNKEL (reference sequence). As DNA, the CDR3 is TGTGCCAGCAGCTCTCAACCGGGACTAGCCGGCGAGCAGTACTTC. Its translation: CASSSQPGLAGEQYF.

This clonotype has at least ten counts. The V call is TRBV27, the J call TRBJ2-3, with 8 bases lining up with TRBD1. The V gene's germline CDR1 is MNHEY and CDR2 SMNVEV (reference sequence). The CDR3 covers 17 residues. Germline trimming cut 3 bases from V and 4 bases from J; bases unmatched to any gene: 12. CDR3 sequence reads: CASSFRRRQGFSDTQYF. In DNA, the CDR3 is TGTGCCAGCAGTTTCCGTCGGAGACAGGGGTTTTCAGATACGCAGTATTTT.

The V call is TRBV6-6, the J call TRBJ2-7, with 9 bases aligning to TRBD1. There are 17 residues in the CDR3. V dropped 0 bases and J dropped 0; count of bases not matched to a gene: 6. Germline-derived CDR1 and CDR2 are MNHNY and SVGAGI (reference sequence). The CDR3 spells CASSYSSGTGYSYEQYF. The CDR3 DNA follows: TGTGCCAGCAGTTACTCTTCCGGGACAGGGTACTCCTACGAGCAGTACTTC.

About this clonotype: A read error is possible here, since a much larger clone lies one base away. The J gene is TRBJ2-1, the V gene TRBV9; TRBD2 aligns across 13 bases. CDR3 length equals 15 residues. Germline V gene lookup returns CDR1 SGDLS and CDR2 YYNGEE. The CDR3 is CASSVVGLAGDERFF. The CDR3 nucleotides read TGTGCCAGCAGCGTAGTCGGACTAGCGGGAGATGAGCGGTTCTTC.

The rearrangement joins TRBV25-1 to TRBJ2-7; the match to TRBD1 covers 7 bases. V trimming: 6 bases; J trimming: 2 bases; junction bases outside the gene matches: 7. CDR3 length equals 14 residues. Germline V gives CDR1 MGHDK, CDR2 SYGVNS. This CDR3 is CASSRTGSPYEQYF. CDR3 sequence (DNA): TGTGCCAGCAGCAGGACAGGCTCTCCCTACGAGCAGTACTTC.

This clonotype was detected a few times. This may be a read error, as it is one base from a much larger clone. The rearrangement joins TRBV29-1 to TRBJ2-1; tentatively, D is TRBD1 (6 bases). Between the trimmed V and J ends, which lost 7 bases and 8 bases, there was a span of 18 bases. The CDR3 has 13 amino acids. Germline values: CDR1 SQVTM, CDR2 ANQGSEA. CDR3 in amino acids: CSGRGQIRDEQFF. Here the CDR3 DNA reads TGCAGCGGCAGGGGTCAGATAAGGGATGAGCAGTTCTTC.

Comment on this clonotype: A much larger clone differs by one base, so this may be a read error. CDR3 in amino acids: CASSQVTAGGSYEQYF. Written as DNA, the CDR3 is TGTGCCAGCAGCCAAGTTACAGCGGGAGGATCCTACGAGCAGTACTTC. The V and J genes are TRBV4-2 and TRBJ2-7, with 9 bases fitting TRBD2. The CDR3 spans 16 residues. The junction had 5 bases not matched to a gene; V was cut back by 1 base and J by 1 base. Germline-derived CDR1 and CDR2 are LGHNA and YNFKEQ.

The chain has TRBV4-2 and TRBJ2-4, with D unresolved. Near its end, the DNA agrees better with TRBJ2-5, so the J call may be wrong. The V gene's germline CDR1 is LGHNA and CDR2 YNFKEQ. This CDR3 has 13 residues. The CDR3 DNA is TGTGCCAGCAGCCAAGATCAGGAAGAGACCCAGTACTTC. It specifies CASSQDQEETQYF.

This chain joins TRBV25-1 and TRBJ2-1; no definite D call. With the DNA end fitting TRBJ2-7 better, the J assignment may be wrong. The CDR3 runs to 13 residues. Germline CDR1 reads MGHDK; CDR2 reads SYGVNS. This CDR3 reads CASRDGPYNEQYF. In DNA, the CDR3 is TGTGCCAGCAGGGACGGTCCCTACAATGAGCAGTACTTC.